This T cell receptor (beta chain) is drawn from a study of cytomegalovirus exposure and HLA in healthy donors. On the study more broadly: Early released data comprised approximately 85 million unique TCRs from HLA-typed donors. The study, taken as a whole, reports: CMV serostatus stood as the only immune exposure information on hand.

The PCR contained 60 Vbeta and 13 Jbeta primers. The assay was immunoSEQ multiplex PCR, and TCRdb's table has in-frame clones only and misses some. The repertoire consists of about 200,000 clones, with roughly 80% occurring once and the leading ten covering roughly 2.5%. After removal of 6 bases from V and 3 bases from J, the junction contained 9 bases not matched to a gene. From germline, CDR1 is MDHEN and CDR2 SYDVKM. This CDR3 contains 15 residues. Notes on this clone: What it recognizes is unknown.

The receptor's source is a woman aged 40 to 50 in good health and CMV-seronegative. The chain is built from TRBV28 and TRBJ2-7; TRBD1 matches 9 bases. Sequenced sample: PBMCs. CDR3 nucleotides: TGTGCCAGCAGACTACCCGGGACAGGGATCTACGAGCAGTACTTC. Translated: CASRLPGTGIYEQYF.